The rows below give T cell receptor beta chains drawn from one sample of a study of PD-1 blockade in classical Hodgkin lymphoma. TCRdb's copy holds only in-frame clones and misses some; the assay was immunoSEQ multiplex PCR. Among some 93,000 clones listed, roughly 92% were seen once. Here the sequenced sample was peripheral blood mononuclear cells (PBMCs), taken at baseline. Receptor source: a human donor with classical Hodgkin lymphoma. Each CDR3 is given with its conserved first and last residue. A D gene is named only where the DNA matches it firmly. Only some rows state a clone size, as once, few, many or a class for expanded clones.

clone_size | j_call | d_call | v_call | cdr3_aa | cdr3_nt
- | TRBJ2-7 | TRBD2 | TRBV2 | CASNRLAGRSEQYF | TGTGCCAGCAATAGACTAGCGGGGCGGAGCGAGCAGTACTTC
- | TRBJ1-5 | - | TRBV5-1 | CASSRTTGGNQPQHF | TGCGCCAGCAGCAGAACGACCGGGGGCAATCAGCCCCAGCATTTT
- | TRBJ1-1 | - | TRBV9 | CASSVDSGRFTEAFF | TGTGCCAGCAGCGTAGATTCCGGGCGGTTCACTGAAGCTTTCTTT
- | TRBJ2-5 | TRBD2 | TRBV30 | CAWGVPSGRLETQYF | TGTGCCTGGGGTGTACCGAGCGGGAGGTTGGAGACCCAGTACTTC
- | TRBJ1-3 | - | TRBV28 | CASGSGNTIYF | TGTGCCAGCGGCTCTGGAAACACCATATATTTT
- | TRBJ2-1 | - | TRBV1 | CTSSQEQGDGRAYNEQFF | TGCACCAGCAGCCAAGAACAGGGCGACGGGAGGGCCTACAATGAGCAGTTCTTC
- | TRBJ2-7 | - | TRBV27 | CASSPARSTWIYEQYF | TGTGCCAGCAGTCCAGCCCGGAGTACCTGGATCTACGAGCAGTACTTC
- | TRBJ2-5 | TRBD2 | TRBV29-1 | CSVIPSGRPETQYF | TGCAGCGTTATCCCGAGCGGGAGGCCAGAGACCCAGTACTTC
- | TRBJ1-5 | - | TRBV6-1 | CASSVATINQPQHF | TGTGCCAGCAGTGTCGCCACGATCAATCAGCCCCAGCATTTT
- | TRBJ2-1 | TRBD2 | TRBV2 | CASSDTSGSLHEQFF | TGTGCCAGCAGTGATACTAGCGGGAGTTTACATGAGCAGTTCTTC
- | TRBJ2-3 | TRBD2 | TRBV7-7 | CASSLGPRTSGSRADTQYF | TGTGCTAGCAGCTTAGGACCCCGGACTAGCGGGAGTCGGGCAGATACGCAGTATTTT
- | TRBJ2-1 | - | TRBV28 | CASRLRGANWDEQFF | TGTGCCAGCAGATTACGCGGGGCAAATTGGGATGAGCAGTTCTTC
- | TRBJ1-1 | - | TRBV7-2 | CASSVYGFPEAFF | TGTGCCAGCAGCGTATACGGATTCCCTGAAGCTTTCTTT
- | TRBJ2-7 | - | TRBV18 | CASRQTGKLDYEQYF | TGTGCCAGCCGCCAAACAGGGAAATTGGACTACGAGCAGTACTTC
- | TRBJ2-5 | TRBD2 | TRBV4-2 | CASSQVGGAETQYF | TGTGCCAGCAGCCAAGTCGGGGGGGCTGAGACCCAGTACTTC
- | TRBJ2-2 | TRBD1 | TRBV27 | CASTTGQGRTGELFF | TGTGCCAGCACCACGGGACAGGGCCGGACCGGGGAGCTGTTTTTT
- | TRBJ1-3 | TRBD1 | TRBV5-1 | CASSAWTGRVGNTIYF | TGCGCCAGCTCCGCGTGGACAGGGAGAGTGGGAAACACCATATATTTT
- | TRBJ2-3 | - | TRBV9 | CASSVAQTGRWNTQYF | TGTGCCAGCAGCGTAGCCCAAACAGGGAGATGGAATACGCAGTATTTT
few | TRBJ2-7 | - | TRBV10-1 | CATRDSVTSEQYF | TGCGCCACCCGGGACTCGGTGACAAGCGAGCAGTACTTC
- | TRBJ2-7 | TRBD2 | TRBV5-1 | CASKISGSFYEQYF | TGCGCCAGCAAGATTAGCGGGAGCTTCTACGAGCAGTACTTC
- | TRBJ1-1 | - | TRBV5-1 | CASNWAGENTEAFF | TGCGCCAGCAATTGGGCAGGGGAAAACACTGAAGCTTTCTTT
- | TRBJ2-7 | TRBD1 | TRBV5-1 | CASSLPTQGVTGGTNYEQYF | TGCGCCAGCAGCTTGCCTACACAAGGGGTCACAGGGGGAACTAACTACGAGCAGTACTTC
- | TRBJ2-2 | - | TRBV9 | CASSVFGGSTGELFF | TGTGCCAGCAGCGTATTTGGGGGATCCACCGGGGAGCTGTTTTTT
- | TRBJ2-5 | TRBD2 | TRBV6-1 | CASIVSSGREETQYF | TGTGCCAGCATTGTGAGTAGTGGGAGGGAAGAGACCCAGTACTTC
- | TRBJ2-6 | TRBD2 | TRBV6-5 | CASSSTTSAGANVLTF | TGTGCCAGCAGTTCAACGACTAGCGCTGGGGCCAACGTCCTGACTTTC
- | TRBJ1-1 | TRBD1 | TRBV6-6 | CASSRGRPGAEAFF | TGTGCCAGCAGTAGGGGGCGACCAGGGGCTGAAGCTTTCTTT
- | TRBJ2-7 | - | TRBV2 | CASSEATYPEQYF | TGTGCCAGCAGTGAAGCAACCTACCCCGAGCAGTACTTC
- | TRBJ1-4 | TRBD1 | TRBV5-1 | CASSPRGQEINEKLFF | TGCGCCAGCAGCCCGAGAGGACAGGAAATTAATGAAAAACTGTTTTTT
- | TRBJ2-1 | - | TRBV2 | CASSGQTLNEQFF | TGTGCCAGCAGTGGACAGACTCTAAATGAGCAGTTCTTC
few | TRBJ1-1 | - | TRBV6-1 | CASSDQNRDRAEAFF | TGTGCCAGCAGTGACCAAAACAGGGATCGGGCTGAAGCTTTCTTT
- | TRBJ2-1 | - | TRBV5-6 | CASSFTQGLPYNEQFF | TGTGCCAGCAGCTTCACGCAGGGTCTCCCTTACAATGAGCAGTTCTTC
- | TRBJ2-7 | - | TRBV10-1 | CASRGQSSYEQYF | TGCGCCAGCAGGGGCCAGAGCTCCTACGAGCAGTACTTC
- | TRBJ2-2 | TRBD2 | TRBV6-4 | CASSDSGGLTGELFF | TGTGCCAGCAGTGACTCGGGAGGGCTCACCGGGGAGCTGTTTTTT
few | TRBJ2-7 | - | TRBV28 | CAIEGGGAYEQYF | TGTGCCATCGAGGGAGGGGGTGCATACGAGCAGTACTTC
- | TRBJ2-3 | - | TRBV5-4 | CASSLAVDTQYF | TGTGCCAGCAGCTTGGCCGTAGATACGCAGTATTTT